The sequence of this TCR beta chain was determined in a study of blood T cell repertoires in COVID-19. From germline, CDR1 is SGHRS and CDR2 YFSETQ. The length of the CDR3 is 14 residues. Trimming removed 4 bases from V and 6 bases from J; junction bases left unmatched: 8. The assay was immunoSEQ multiplex PCR, and TCRdb's table has in-frame clones only and misses some. The sample consists of under 200,000 clones, about 88% of them appearing once. This TCR came from a man between 18 and 35 years old with acute or convalescent COVID-19. The sequencing sample was made of peripheral blood. This chain links TRBV5-1 with TRBJ1-1; TRBD1 matches 8 bases. The CDR3 nucleotides are TGCGCCAGCAGCCCTGGGACAGGCGGGCCTGAAGCTTTCTTT. Residues: CASSPGTGGPEAFF.